Listed below are T cell receptor beta chains from one sample, sequenced in a study of cytomegalovirus exposure and HLA in healthy donors. The data were produced by immunoSEQ multiplex PCR, yet TCRdb's version contains in-frame clones alone and is incomplete. The sample gives about 94,000 clones, more than 65% of which show up once; 10% to 13% is in the top ten. Sample: PBMCs. These receptors all come from a human donor in good health. Both conserved end residues are part of each CDR3. The D gene is left open where the match is weak. Part of the rows lack a size; the others show once, few, many or a class for expanded clones.

v_call: TRBV7-8
d_call: .
j_call: TRBJ1-3
clone_size: .
cdr3_nt: TGTGCCAGCAGCTTGACATCTGGAAACACCATATATTTT
cdr3_aa: CASSLTSGNTIYF

v_call: TRBV27
d_call: .
j_call: TRBJ2-1
clone_size: .
cdr3_nt: TGTGCCAGCAGTTTATCCTTGGTGAGTCGATTTGAGCAGTTCTTC
cdr3_aa: CASSLSLVSRFEQFF

v_call: TRBV10-3
d_call: .
j_call: TRBJ1-1
clone_size: .
cdr3_nt: TGTGCCGCCCGAGGGGAGGGAAAAAACACTGAAGCTTTCTTT
cdr3_aa: CAARGEGKNTEAFF

v_call: TRBV7-2
d_call: TRBD2
j_call: TRBJ2-1
clone_size: .
cdr3_nt: TGTGCCAGCAGCAAACTAGCGGTAGTTGGTGTGCAGTTCTTC
cdr3_aa: CASSKLAVVGVQFF

v_call: TRBV11-2
d_call: TRBD1
j_call: TRBJ2-7
clone_size: .
cdr3_nt: TGTGCCAGCAGCTTAACAGGGGGGACCTACGAGCAGTACTTC
cdr3_aa: CASSLTGGTYEQYF

v_call: TRBV5-6
d_call: .
j_call: TRBJ1-2
clone_size: .
cdr3_nt: TGTGCCAGCAGCTCCAGGGTCGGTTTCTATGGCTACACCTTC
cdr3_aa: CASSSRVGFYGYTF

v_call: TRBV9
d_call: TRBD1
j_call: TRBJ1-6
clone_size: .
cdr3_nt: TGTGCCAGCAGCGTAGCCCAGGGGGATTCACCCCTCCACTTT
cdr3_aa: CASSVAQGDSPLHF

v_call: TRBV7-2
d_call: TRBD1
j_call: TRBJ2-2
clone_size: .
cdr3_nt: TGTGCCAGCAGCCCCAGGGGGCCCGGGGAGCTGTTTTTT
cdr3_aa: CASSPRGPGELFF

v_call: TRBV30
d_call: .
j_call: TRBJ1-2
clone_size: .
cdr3_nt: TGTGCCTCCTCCGGGGGTAGCTACACCTTC
cdr3_aa: CASSGGSYTF

v_call: TRBV6-5
d_call: .
j_call: TRBJ1-1
clone_size: few
cdr3_nt: TGTGCCAGCAGTTACACGGGAAACACTGAAGCTTTCTTT
cdr3_aa: CASSYTGNTEAFF

v_call: TRBV6-5
d_call: .
j_call: TRBJ1-1
clone_size: .
cdr3_nt: TGTGCCAGCAGTTACTCTCAGACATCGAACACTGAAGCTTTCTTT
cdr3_aa: CASSYSQTSNTEAFF

v_call: TRBV28
d_call: .
j_call: TRBJ2-7
clone_size: .
cdr3_nt: TGTGCCAGCAGTTCCCTCGGCGGCTCCTACGAGCAGTACTTC
cdr3_aa: CASSSLGGSYEQYF

v_call: TRBV19
d_call: TRBD1
j_call: TRBJ2-2
clone_size: few
cdr3_nt: TGTGCCAGTTCCGGGACAGCTATCACCGGGGAGCTGTTTTTT
cdr3_aa: CASSGTAITGELFF

v_call: TRBV5-1
d_call: .
j_call: TRBJ2-5
clone_size: .
cdr3_nt: TGCGCCAGCAGCCCCCGTGGGGCCGAAGAGACCCAGTACTTC
cdr3_aa: CASSPRGAEETQYF

v_call: TRBV28
d_call: TRBD2
j_call: TRBJ2-2
clone_size: .
cdr3_nt: TGTGCCAGCAGTTTATTTTCTAGCGGGAGTACCGGGGAGCTGTTTTTT
cdr3_aa: CASSLFSSGSTGELFF

v_call: TRBV18
d_call: TRBD2
j_call: TRBJ2-1
clone_size: .
cdr3_nt: TGTGCCAGCTCTACTGGACTAGCGGGAGTTGAGCAGTTCTTC
cdr3_aa: CASSTGLAGVEQFF

v_call: TRBV19
d_call: .
j_call: TRBJ1-2
clone_size: .
cdr3_nt: TGTGCCAGTAGTATACCAGGTTTTTATGGCTACACCTTC
cdr3_aa: CASSIPGFYGYTF

v_call: TRBV5-5
d_call: TRBD1
j_call: TRBJ2-2
clone_size: .
cdr3_nt: TGTGCCAGCAGATGGGACAGTCCCACCGGGGAGCTGTTTTTT
cdr3_aa: CASRWDSPTGELFF

v_call: TRBV13
d_call: .
j_call: TRBJ2-1
clone_size: .
cdr3_nt: TGTGCCAGCAGCTTACGAGCTAGTGAGCAGTTCTTC
cdr3_aa: CASSLRASEQFF

v_call: TRBV6-4
d_call: TRBD2
j_call: TRBJ2-3
clone_size: .
cdr3_nt: TGTGCCAGCAGGGGACTAGCGGGCTCAGATACGCAGTATTTT
cdr3_aa: CASRGLAGSDTQYF

v_call: TRBV5-1
d_call: TRBD1
j_call: TRBJ2-3
clone_size: .
cdr3_nt: TGCGCCAGCAGCTTGGTGGGGAGACAGGGGAAATCTACAGATACGCAGTATTTT
cdr3_aa: CASSLVGRQGKSTDTQYF

v_call: TRBV7-9
d_call: TRBD1
j_call: TRBJ2-6
clone_size: .
cdr3_nt: TGTGCCAGCAGCTCCCTTGACAGGGGCTCCTCTGGGGCCAACGTCCTGACTTTC
cdr3_aa: CASSSLDRGSSGANVLTF

v_call: TRBV15
d_call: TRBD1
j_call: TRBJ1-1
clone_size: .
cdr3_nt: TGTGCCACCAGCAGAGGGGGGACAGCGAACACTGAAGCTTTCTTT
cdr3_aa: CATSRGGTANTEAFF

v_call: TRBV5-5
d_call: .
j_call: TRBJ2-6
clone_size: .
cdr3_nt: TGTGCCAGCAGCTTGGCTGTCTCTGGGGCCAACGTCCTGACTTTC
cdr3_aa: CASSLAVSGANVLTF

v_call: TRBV14
d_call: TRBD1
j_call: TRBJ1-6
clone_size: .
cdr3_nt: TGTGCCAGCAGCCAAGTGACAGGGGGCAGTTCACCCCTCCACTTT
cdr3_aa: CASSQVTGGSSPLHF

v_call: TRBV7-3
d_call: .
j_call: TRBJ2-5
clone_size: .
cdr3_nt: TGTGCCAGCAGCTTAATGCCGGGGGGCGAAGAGACCCAGTACTTC
cdr3_aa: CASSLMPGGEETQYF

v_call: TRBV7-9
d_call: .
j_call: TRBJ1-2
clone_size: .
cdr3_nt: TGTGCCAGCAGCCCCGGGTCGCAAGACGCTAACTATGGCTACACCTTC
cdr3_aa: CASSPGSQDANYGYTF

v_call: TRBV9
d_call: .
j_call: TRBJ1-2
clone_size: .
cdr3_nt: TGTGCCAGCAGCGTAGCTCTGGCGGATTATGGCTACACCTTC
cdr3_aa: CASSVALADYGYTF

v_call: TRBV7-6
d_call: .
j_call: TRBJ2-3
clone_size: .
cdr3_nt: TGTGCCAGCAGCTTAGCGGGTGGTCTACAGGATACGCAGTATTTT
cdr3_aa: CASSLAGGLQDTQYF

v_call: TRBV29-1
d_call: TRBD2
j_call: TRBJ2-1
clone_size: .
cdr3_nt: TGCAGCGAACGTCGGGGACTAGGAGAGTACAATGAGCAGTTCTTC
cdr3_aa: CSERRGLGEYNEQFF

v_call: TRBV6-6
d_call: .
j_call: TRBJ2-1
clone_size: .
cdr3_nt: TGTGCCAGCAAAGGGGTACAAAATGAGCAGTTCTTC
cdr3_aa: CASKGVQNEQFF

v_call: TRBV4-3
d_call: .
j_call: TRBJ1-5
clone_size: .
cdr3_nt: TGCGCCAGCAGCGGACACCTCAATCAGCCCCAGCATTTT
cdr3_aa: CASSGHLNQPQHF

v_call: TRBV4-3
d_call: TRBD2
j_call: TRBJ2-1
clone_size: .
cdr3_nt: TGCGCCAGCAGCGCAAGCGGGAGACGGTACAATGAGCAGTTCTTC
cdr3_aa: CASSASGRRYNEQFF

v_call: TRBV27
d_call: .
j_call: TRBJ1-2
clone_size: .
cdr3_nt: TGTGCCAGCAGTTTCGGGGATGGCTATGGCTACACCTTC
cdr3_aa: CASSFGDGYGYTF

v_call: TRBV5-4
d_call: .
j_call: TRBJ1-4
clone_size: .
cdr3_nt: TGTGCCAGCAGCTTCGGGACCTCCAGGGGACCCCCTAATGAAAAACTGTTTTTT
cdr3_aa: CASSFGTSRGPPNEKLFF

v_call: TRBV29-1
d_call: TRBD2
j_call: TRBJ2-1
clone_size: .
cdr3_nt: TGCAGCGTTGAAGTCCTCAGACTAGCGGGGAACTCCTACAATGAGCAGTTCTTC
cdr3_aa: CSVEVLRLAGNSYNEQFF

v_call: TRBV28
d_call: TRBD2
j_call: TRBJ2-5
clone_size: once
cdr3_nt: TGTGCCAGCAGCCCGGGAGGGGTACAAGAGACCCAGTACTTC
cdr3_aa: CASSPGGVQETQYF

v_call: TRBV11-2
d_call: TRBD2
j_call: TRBJ2-4
clone_size: once
cdr3_nt: TGTGCCAGCAGCCTAGGGACTAGGGGTGACATTCAGTACTTC
cdr3_aa: CASSLGTRGDIQYF

v_call: TRBV14
d_call: .
j_call: TRBJ2-7
clone_size: .
cdr3_nt: TGTGCCAGCAGCCAGGTTCACACAGTCAACTACGAGCAGTACTTC
cdr3_aa: CASSQVHTVNYEQYF

v_call: TRBV5-1
d_call: .
j_call: TRBJ1-2
clone_size: .
cdr3_nt: TGCGCCAGCAGCTTGGATTTAGGGGGTAATCGAGCCGGCTACACCTTC
cdr3_aa: CASSLDLGGNRAGYTF

v_call: TRBV28
d_call: .
j_call: TRBJ2-4
clone_size: .
cdr3_nt: TGTGCCAGCAGCCCTACAGGGAAAGGGAACATTCAGTACTTC
cdr3_aa: CASSPTGKGNIQYF

v_call: TRBV6-5
d_call: TRBD2
j_call: TRBJ2-2
clone_size: .
cdr3_nt: TGTGCCAGCAGACCGGGACTAGCGAGCACCGGGGAGCTGTTTTTT
cdr3_aa: CASRPGLASTGELFF

v_call: TRBV29-1
d_call: .
j_call: TRBJ2-5
clone_size: .
cdr3_nt: TGCAGCGCTACCGGGGAGACCCAGTACTTC
cdr3_aa: CSATGETQYF

v_call: TRBV5-4
d_call: .
j_call: TRBJ1-3
clone_size: few
cdr3_nt: TGTGCCCTTACTGACAGACGCTCTGGAAACACCATATATTTT
cdr3_aa: CALTDRRSGNTIYF

v_call: TRBV9
d_call: TRBD2
j_call: TRBJ2-1
clone_size: .
cdr3_nt: TGTGCCAGCAGCGTAGTGGATAGCGGGGGGTCAGAGCAGTTCTTC
cdr3_aa: CASSVVDSGGSEQFF

v_call: TRBV6-5
d_call: TRBD2
j_call: TRBJ2-5
clone_size: .
cdr3_nt: TGTGCCAGCACCCCGGGGGGGTTGGAGACCCAGTACTTC
cdr3_aa: CASTPGGLETQYF

v_call: TRBV7-9
d_call: TRBD2
j_call: TRBJ2-3
clone_size: once
cdr3_nt: TGTGCCAGCAGCTTCCTCCCCGCCGGGACTAGTAGCGCAGATACGCAGTATTTT
cdr3_aa: CASSFLPAGTSSADTQYF

v_call: TRBV7-8
d_call: TRBD2
j_call: TRBJ2-7
clone_size: .
cdr3_nt: TGTGCCAGCAGCTTAGAGCTAGCGGGTAGCTACGAGCAGTACTTC
cdr3_aa: CASSLELAGSYEQYF

v_call: TRBV7-2
d_call: .
j_call: TRBJ1-5
clone_size: .
cdr3_nt: TGTGCCAGCAGCTTAGGGGGGCCCAATCAGCCCCAGCATTTT
cdr3_aa: CASSLGGPNQPQHF

v_call: TRBV7-9
d_call: TRBD1
j_call: TRBJ1-1
clone_size: few
cdr3_nt: TGTGCCAGCAGCGGGGGGGTGACAGGGGACACTGAAGCTTTCTTT
cdr3_aa: CASSGGVTGDTEAFF